This TCR beta chain was documented in a study of T cell responses to AZD1222 COVID-19 vaccine. General study points: Only after the peak T cell response were repertoires sampled. The donor cohort was predominantly white British with a female majority, and clonal diversity may have been underestimated. Spike-spanning, vaccine-associated CD4 TCRs were dominant at 160-218 and 743-854. Spike-specific TCR breadth and depth went up after people got two AZD1222 doses.

Looked up from germline, CDR1 is SEHNR and CDR2 is FQNEAQ (reference sequence). The CDR3 has 12 amino acids. Trimming pared 1 base from V and 9 bases from J, leaving 10 bases between. Concerning this clone itself: No antigen is known for it.

Using immunoSEQ multiplex PCR, the repertoire was profiled, and TCRdb retains in-frame clones only, with some absent. The sample has about 150,000 clones; around 85% are singletons. The V gene is TRBV7-9, the J gene TRBJ2-7; unclear D gene. This TCR was sampled from an adult who had recovered from COVID-19. Sequencing was performed on peripheral blood, taken after recovery from COVID-19. CDR3 sequence reads: CASSLGLRGQYF. The DNA of the CDR3 is TGTGCCAGCAGCTTAGGCCTACGAGGGCAGTACTTC.